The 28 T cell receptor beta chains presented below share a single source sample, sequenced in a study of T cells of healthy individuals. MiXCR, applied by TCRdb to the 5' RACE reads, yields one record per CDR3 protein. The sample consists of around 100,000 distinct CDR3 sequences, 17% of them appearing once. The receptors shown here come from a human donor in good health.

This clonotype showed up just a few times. The chain's CDR3 is CASSLALVTNEKLFF. In DNA, the CDR3 is TGTGCCAGCAGCTTAGCGCTGGTAACTAATGAAAAACTGTTTTTT. The chain recombines TRBV7-8 with TRBJ1-4, with unresolved D. Looked up from germline, CDR1 is SGHVS and CDR2 is FQNEAQ. Trimming removed 0 bases from V and 1 base from J, with 6 bases in between. This CDR3 has 15 amino acids.

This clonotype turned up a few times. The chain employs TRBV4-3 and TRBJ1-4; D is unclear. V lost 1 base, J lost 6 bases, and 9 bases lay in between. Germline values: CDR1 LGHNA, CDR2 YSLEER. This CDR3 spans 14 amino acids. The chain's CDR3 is CASSQVIGHEKLFF. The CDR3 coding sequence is TGCGCCAGCAGCCAAGTGATAGGGCATGAAAAACTGTTTTTT.

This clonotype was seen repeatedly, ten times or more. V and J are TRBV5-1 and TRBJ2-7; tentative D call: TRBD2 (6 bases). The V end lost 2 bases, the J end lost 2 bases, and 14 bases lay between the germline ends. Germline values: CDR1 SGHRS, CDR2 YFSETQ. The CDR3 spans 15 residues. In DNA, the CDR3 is TGCGCCAGCAGCTTAATGTCCGGGGGACCCTACGAGCAGTACTTC. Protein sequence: CASSLMSGGPYEQYF.

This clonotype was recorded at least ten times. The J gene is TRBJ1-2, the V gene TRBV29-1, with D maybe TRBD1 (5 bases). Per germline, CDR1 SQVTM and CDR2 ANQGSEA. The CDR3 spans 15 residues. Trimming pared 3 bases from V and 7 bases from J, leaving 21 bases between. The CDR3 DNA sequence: TGCAGCGTTGAGATCGTAGGGACGGGTTTAGGTGGCTACACCTTC. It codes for CSVEIVGTGLGGYTF.

The CDR3 sequence is CSASSPTNEKLFF. The CDR3 bases are TGCAGTGCTAGTTCTCCAACTAATGAAAAACTGTTTTTT. V is TRBV20-1 and J is TRBJ1-4; no clear D. V gave up 3 bases and J gave up 0 bases, with 5 bases separating them. The CDR3 is 13 amino acids. CDR1 is DFQATT and CDR2 is SNEGSKA in the germline V gene (reference sequence).

CDR3 nucleotide sequence: TGTGCCAGCAGTTATGGGGGGATCCCGGAAGCTTTCTTT. Its translation: CASSYGGIPEAFF. The chain links TRBV6-2 or TRBV6-3 to TRBJ1-1, with TRBD1 as a possible D gene (5 bases). Germline V CDR1 and CDR2: MNHEY, SVGEGT. The V and J ends lost 3 bases and 8 bases respectively, with 13 bases between them. This CDR3 has 13 residues.

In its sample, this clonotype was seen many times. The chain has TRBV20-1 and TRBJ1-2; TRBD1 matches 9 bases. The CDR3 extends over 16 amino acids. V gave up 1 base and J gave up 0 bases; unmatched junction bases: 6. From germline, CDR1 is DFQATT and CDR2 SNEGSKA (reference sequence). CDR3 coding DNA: TGCAGTGCTAGAGTCGTGGGACAGGGACCTAACTATGGCTACACCTTC. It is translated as CSARVVGQGPNYGYTF.

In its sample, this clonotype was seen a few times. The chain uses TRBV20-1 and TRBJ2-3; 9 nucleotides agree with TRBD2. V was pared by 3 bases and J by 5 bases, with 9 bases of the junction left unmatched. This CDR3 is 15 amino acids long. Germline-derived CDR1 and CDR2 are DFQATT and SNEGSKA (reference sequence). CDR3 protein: CSASIVAGVIDTQYF. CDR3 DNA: TGCAGTGCTAGTATTGTAGCGGGAGTAATAGATACGCAGTATTTT.

CDR3 sequence: CASSLGETLDTQYF. For the CDR3, the DNA is TGTGCCAGCAGCTTAGGGGAAACTCTAGATACGCAGTATTTT. The rearrangement joins TRBV7-9 to TRBJ2-3; no definite D call. CDR1 SEHNR and CDR2 FQNEAQ come from the germline V gene (reference sequence). V dropped 1 base and J dropped 5 bases, with 10 bases sitting between them. This CDR3 has 14 residues.

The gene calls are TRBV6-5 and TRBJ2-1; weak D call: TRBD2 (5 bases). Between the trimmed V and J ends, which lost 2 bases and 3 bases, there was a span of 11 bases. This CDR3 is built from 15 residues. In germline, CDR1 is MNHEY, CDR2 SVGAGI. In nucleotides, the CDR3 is TGTGCCAGCAGTTACGGGGTAGGAGGCTACAATGAGCAGTTCTTC. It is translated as CASSYGVGGYNEQFF.

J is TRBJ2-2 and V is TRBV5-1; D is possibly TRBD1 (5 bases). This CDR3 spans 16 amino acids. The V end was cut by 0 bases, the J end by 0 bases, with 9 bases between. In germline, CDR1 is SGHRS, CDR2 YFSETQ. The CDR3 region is CASSLVPGPNTGELFF. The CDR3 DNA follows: TGCGCCAGCAGCTTGGTCCCAGGGCCGAACACCGGGGAGCTGTTTTTT. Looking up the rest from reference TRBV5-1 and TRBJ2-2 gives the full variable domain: KAGVTQTPRYLIKTRGQQVTLSCSPISGHRSVSWYQQTPGQGLQFLFEYFSETQRNKGNFPGRFSGRQFSNSRSEMNVSTLELGDSALYLCASSLVPGPNTGELFFGEGSRLTVL.

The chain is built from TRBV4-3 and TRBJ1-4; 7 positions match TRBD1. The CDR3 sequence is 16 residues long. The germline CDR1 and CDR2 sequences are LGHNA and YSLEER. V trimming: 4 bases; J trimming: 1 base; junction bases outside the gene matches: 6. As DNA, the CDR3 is TGCGCCAGCAGCCCCGGACAGGTGGTAACTAATGAAAAACTGTTTTTT. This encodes CASSPGQVVTNEKLFF.

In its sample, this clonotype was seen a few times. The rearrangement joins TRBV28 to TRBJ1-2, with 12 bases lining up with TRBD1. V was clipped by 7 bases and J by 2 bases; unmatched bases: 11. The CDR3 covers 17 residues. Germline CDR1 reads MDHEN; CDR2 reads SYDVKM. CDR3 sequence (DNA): TGTGCCAGCACCCCCTGGAGGGGACAGGGGGCCAACTATGGCTACACCTTC. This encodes CASTPWRGQGANYGYTF.

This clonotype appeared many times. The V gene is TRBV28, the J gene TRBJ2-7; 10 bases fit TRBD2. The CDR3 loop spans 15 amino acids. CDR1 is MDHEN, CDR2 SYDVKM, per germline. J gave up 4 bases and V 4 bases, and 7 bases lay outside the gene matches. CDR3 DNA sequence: TGTGCCAGCAGTTCGGCCGGGACTAGCGTTTACGAGCAGTACTTC. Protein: CASSSAGTSVYEQYF. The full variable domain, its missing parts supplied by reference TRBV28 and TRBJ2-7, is DVKVTQSSRYLVKRTGEKVFLECVQDMDHENMFWYRQDPGLGLRLIYFSYDVKMKEKGDIPEGYSVSREKKERFSLILESASTNQTSMYLCASSSAGTSVYEQYFGPGTRLTVT.

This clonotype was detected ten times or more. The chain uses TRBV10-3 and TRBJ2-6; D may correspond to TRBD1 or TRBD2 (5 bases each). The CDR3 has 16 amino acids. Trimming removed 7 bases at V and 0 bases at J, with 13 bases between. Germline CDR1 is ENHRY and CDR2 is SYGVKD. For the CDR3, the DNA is TGTGCCATCACTGGGGACGGTAGCTCTGGGGCCAACGTCCTGACTTTC. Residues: CAITGDGSSGANVLTF.

CDR3 nucleotide sequence: TGTGCCAGCACTCTTGGACAGGGGGCAGGACAGCCCCAGCATTTT. This gives the protein CASTLGQGAGQPQHF. The gene calls are TRBV12-3 or TRBV12-4 and TRBJ1-5, with TRBD1 matching 11 bases. Trimming took 7 bases from V and 7 from J; bases not matched to a gene: 9. The CDR3 runs to 15 residues.

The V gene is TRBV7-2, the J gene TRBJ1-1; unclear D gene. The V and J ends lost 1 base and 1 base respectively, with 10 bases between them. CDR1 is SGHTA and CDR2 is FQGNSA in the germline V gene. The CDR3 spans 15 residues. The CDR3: CASSLEADKNTEAFF. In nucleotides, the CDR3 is TGTGCCAGCAGCTTAGAGGCTGACAAGAACACTGAAGCTTTCTTT.

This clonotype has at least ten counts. CDR3 amino acids: CSARLTEAFF. DNA for the CDR3: TGCAGTGCCCGGCTCACTGAAGCTTTCTTT. The chain recombines TRBV20-1 with TRBJ1-1; D ambiguous. The CDR3 loop spans 10 amino acids. Germline CDR1 is DFQATT and CDR2 is SNEGSKA (reference sequence). Between the trimmed V and J ends, which lost 6 bases and 4 bases, there was a span of 6 bases.

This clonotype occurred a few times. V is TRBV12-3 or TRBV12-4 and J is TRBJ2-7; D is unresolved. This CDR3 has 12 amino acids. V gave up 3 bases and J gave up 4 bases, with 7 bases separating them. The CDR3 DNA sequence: TGTGCCAGCAGTTTTGGCGGTTACGAGCAGTACTTC. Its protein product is CASSFGGYEQYF.

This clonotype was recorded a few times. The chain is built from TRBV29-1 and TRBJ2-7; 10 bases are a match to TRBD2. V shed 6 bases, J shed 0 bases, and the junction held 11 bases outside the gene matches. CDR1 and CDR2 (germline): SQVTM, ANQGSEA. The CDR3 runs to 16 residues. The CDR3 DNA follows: TGCAGCGTGGAGCGGGAGGGGGCCGAGAGCTCCTACGAGCAGTACTTC. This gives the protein CSVEREGAESSYEQYF.

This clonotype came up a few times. CDR3 coding DNA: TGTGCCAGCAGTGGACGGACAGGGGGAGCAGATACGCAGTATTTT. Protein: CASSGRTGGADTQYF. This rearrangement joins TRBV2 to TRBJ2-3; 10 bases align to TRBD1. CDR1 is SNHLY, CDR2 FYNNEI, per germline. V dropped 4 bases and J dropped 4; count of bases not matched to a gene: 5. This CDR3 spans 15 amino acids. The variable domain in full, with the rest retrieved from reference TRBV2 and TRBJ2-3, is EPEVTQTPSHQVTQMGQEVILRCVPISNHLYFYWYRQILGQKVEFLVSFYNNEISEKSEIFDDQFSVERPDGSNFTLKIRSTKLEDSAMYFCASSGRTGGADTQYFGPGTRLTVL.

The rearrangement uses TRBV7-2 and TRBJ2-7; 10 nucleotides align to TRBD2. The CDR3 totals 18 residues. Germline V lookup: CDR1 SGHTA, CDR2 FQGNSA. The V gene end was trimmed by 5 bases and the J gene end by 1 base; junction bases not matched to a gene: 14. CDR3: CASSLAVLAGEWSYEQYF. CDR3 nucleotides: TGTGCCAGCAGCCTGGCGGTCCTAGCGGGAGAGTGGTCCTACGAGCAGTACTTC.

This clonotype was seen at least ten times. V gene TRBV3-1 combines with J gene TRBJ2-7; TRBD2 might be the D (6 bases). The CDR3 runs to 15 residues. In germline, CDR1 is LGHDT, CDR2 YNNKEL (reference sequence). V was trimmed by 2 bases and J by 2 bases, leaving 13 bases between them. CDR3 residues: CASSQPRDLAYEQYF. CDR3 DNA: TGTGCCAGCAGCCAACCCCGGGACTTGGCCTACGAGCAGTACTTC.

CDR3 in DNA: TGTGCCAGCAGGTTCACAGTTAGCACAGATACGCAGTATTTT. Translation gives CASRFTVSTDTQYF. J is TRBJ2-3 and V is TRBV6-2 or TRBV6-3; unclear D gene. Trimming left V 6 bases short and J 0 bases short, with 10 bases between. The CDR3 sequence is 14 residues long. In germline, CDR1 is MNHEY, CDR2 SVGEGT.

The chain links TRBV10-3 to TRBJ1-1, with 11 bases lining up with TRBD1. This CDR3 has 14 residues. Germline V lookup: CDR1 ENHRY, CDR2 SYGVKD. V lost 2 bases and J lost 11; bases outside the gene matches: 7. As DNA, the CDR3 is TGTGCCATCAGTGAGGGACAGGGGGCTGGGTTGGCTTTCTTT. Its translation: CAISEGQGAGLAFF.

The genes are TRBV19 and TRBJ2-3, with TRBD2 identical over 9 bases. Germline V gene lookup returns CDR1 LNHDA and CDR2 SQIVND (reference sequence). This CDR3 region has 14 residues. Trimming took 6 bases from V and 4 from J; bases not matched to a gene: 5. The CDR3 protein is CASSEAGGPDTQYF. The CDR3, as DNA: TGTGCCAGTAGCGAAGCGGGAGGACCAGATACGCAGTATTTT.

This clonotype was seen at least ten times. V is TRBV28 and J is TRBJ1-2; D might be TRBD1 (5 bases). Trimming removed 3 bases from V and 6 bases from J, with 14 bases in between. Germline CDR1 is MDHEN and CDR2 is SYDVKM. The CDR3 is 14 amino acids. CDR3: CASSFLGAYNGYTF. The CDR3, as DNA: TGTGCCAGCAGTTTCCTAGGGGCGTATAATGGCTACACCTTC.

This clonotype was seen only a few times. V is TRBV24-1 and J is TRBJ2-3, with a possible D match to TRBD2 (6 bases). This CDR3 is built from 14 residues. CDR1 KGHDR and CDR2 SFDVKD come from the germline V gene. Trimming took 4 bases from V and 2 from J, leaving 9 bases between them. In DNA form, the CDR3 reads TGTGCCACCAGTGACGGGGGACCCACAGATACGCAGTATTTT. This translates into CATSDGGPTDTQYF.